The entry below describes one TCR beta chain. Its antigen is not yet known. Base-call qualities are not available, and no considerably larger clone is one nucleotide away. Using the deep immunoSEQ assay, TCR CDR3 regions were amplified from genomic DNA by multiplex PCR. For each cell subset, the extracted genomic DNA was distributed evenly across all wells of several immunoSEQ 96-well plates, and each plate served as one replicate. For sorted subsets, each replicate PCR was loaded with roughly 0.2 ug genomic DNA, equivalent to about 30,000 T cell genomes. The purified libraries were quantified using a Qubit 3.0 fluorometer, sized with a Bioanalyzer 2100, and then quantified again using the KAPA Library Quantification kit. A separate single-read 150-cycle Illumina NextSeq 550 flow cell was used to sequence each immunoSEQ 96-well plate. As for the authors' bioinformatics: Because only junctional sequences without quality scores were contained in the immunoSEQ output, filtering matching that applied to full-length reads could not be performed. To assign V/J genes and CDR3, sequences were annotated against IMGT germline references using PyIR, a Python wrapper for IgBLAST v1.9. Reads with weak V/J assignments (E-value above 1e-6), missing CDR3, stop codons, out-of-frame junctions, or ambiguous translated residues were removed. A V3J clonotype was defined by an identical inferred V gene, J gene, and CDR3 amino acid sequence. Percentage overlap between repertoires was calculated by dividing the number of shared unique clonotypes by the size of the smaller repertoire. Repertoire richness was assessed with RTK rarefaction, the Chao1 estimator, and Recon v2.1 estimates of unobserved clonotypes. Generation probabilities for all TCRbeta clonotypes obtained by the gDNA method from a handful of donors were computed using OLGA. Drawn from immuneACCESS, this table holds only the in-frame rearrangements with V and J called that TCRdb kept. Clones are partly lost; checked studies trace under half to an unresolved V gene and leave the rest unexplained. Clone size and the V and J calls come from that table; the DNA yielded D and trimming. The sample yields millions of clones; about 95% were counted once. Clones ranked in the top ten supply about 1.1% of the sample.

CD8 naive samples were obtained by positive selection for CCR7 among CD45RO-negative cells, yielding a CD45RA+CCR7+ population from which TemRA cells were excluded. The donors were healthy, HIV-negative adults who had no recently reported acute infections or vaccinations. Only Caucasian adults living in Nashville, Tennessee, USA were represented among the donors. Blood was obtained by leukapheresis, after which PBMCs were separated by Ficoll-Histopaque density gradient centrifugation and cryopreserved in liquid nitrogen vapor phase. Analytical flow cytometry was used to check the purity and quantity of each magnetically sorted T cell population. Genomic DNA was isolated from each sorted fraction and quantified by UV absorbance on a Nanodrop 2000c. As encoded in the germline V gene, CDR1 is LGHNA while CDR2 is YSLEER. The junction carries 13 bases between V and J, which are trimmed by 5 bases and 3 bases respectively. Counted from cysteine to phenylalanine, this CDR3 has 14 amino acids. Kept here is only the CDR3 DNA, which spans 42 bases and is read in frame from base 1.

The data stem from a study of shared clonotypes between healthy human individuals (TCRdb year 2020). General notes on the study: A few men and two women, aged 18 to 49 years, made up the cohort. Per donor, leukapheresis produced somewhere between about 0.94 and 8.9 billion PBMCs. To increase sequencing depth and limit assay-specific biases, different laboratories used diverse techniques to prepare libraries and sequence TCR repertoires. For each donor, CD4 naive and CD4 memory were each given three plates, CD8 naive was given two plates, and CD8 memory was given one plate. Blood TCR repertoires of roughly five healthy adults were deeply sequenced to estimate repertoire size and the extent of clonotype sharing between individuals.

General findings and caveats noted by the study authors: Based on pairwise subsampling, the degree of clonotype sharing among donors was expected to be affected by sequencing depth. When a handful of donors were compared, the shared fraction of clonotypes was around 4.6% for naive CD4, 3% to 4% for naive CD8, roughly 2.5% for memory CD4, and under 0.5% for memory CD8. The genetic and exposure-history diversity represented was limited by the small number of donors. Rarefaction of sorted-subset datasets indicated incomplete sequencing despite the large sequencing depth. Clonotypes shared by all four sorted-subset donors showed higher generation probabilities than non-shared clonotypes. Estimated clonotype richness was generally larger for naive than for memory subsets. Sampling was limited to blood, and TCR repertoires in tissue likely differ from TCR repertoires in blood.

The sequence came from a man aged 18 to 35 in good health. The chain links TRBV4-3 with TRBJ1-1; the D gene is perhaps TRBD1, from 5 matching bases. Material for sequencing was naive CD8+ T cells sorted from blood. The meaning of the sample's cell subset or site label: CD45RA+CCR7+. The DNA is TGCGCCAGCAGCGAGGGCCGGGGGTACACTGAAGCTTTCTTT. Its product reads: CASSEGRGYTEAFF.